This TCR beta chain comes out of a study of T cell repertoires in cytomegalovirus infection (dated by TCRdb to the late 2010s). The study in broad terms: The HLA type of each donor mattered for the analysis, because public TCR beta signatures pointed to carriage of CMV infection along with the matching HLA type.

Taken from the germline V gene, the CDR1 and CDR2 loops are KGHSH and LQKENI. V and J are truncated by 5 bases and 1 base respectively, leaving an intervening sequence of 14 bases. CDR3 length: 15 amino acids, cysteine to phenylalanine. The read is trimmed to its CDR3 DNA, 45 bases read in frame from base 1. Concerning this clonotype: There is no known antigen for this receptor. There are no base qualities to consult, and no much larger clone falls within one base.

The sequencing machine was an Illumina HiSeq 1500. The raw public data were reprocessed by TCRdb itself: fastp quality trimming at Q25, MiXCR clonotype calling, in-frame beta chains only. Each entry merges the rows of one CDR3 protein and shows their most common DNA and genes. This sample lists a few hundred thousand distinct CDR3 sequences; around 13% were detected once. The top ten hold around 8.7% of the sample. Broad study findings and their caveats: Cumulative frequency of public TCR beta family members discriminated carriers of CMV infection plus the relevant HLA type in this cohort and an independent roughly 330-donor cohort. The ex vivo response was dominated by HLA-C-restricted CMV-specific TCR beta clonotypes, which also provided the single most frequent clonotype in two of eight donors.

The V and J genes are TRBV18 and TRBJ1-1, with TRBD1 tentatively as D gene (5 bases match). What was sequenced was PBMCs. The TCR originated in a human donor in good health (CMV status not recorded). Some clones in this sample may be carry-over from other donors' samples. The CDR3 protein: CASSGRTSTNTEAFF. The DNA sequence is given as TGTGCCAGCTCAGGACGGACAAGCACGAACACTGAAGCTTTCTTT.